This T cell receptor beta chain was recorded in a study of blood T cells in healthy people across ages. Study-level results: The unknown donor CMV status may have confounded expanded clonotype changes.

This clonotype has only a few counts. As yet, its antigen is unknown. Primers used in a second PCR of about 7 to 11 cycles were a sample-barcoded 5' primer and a J-beta primer mix. One entry per CDR3 protein results from TCRdb running MiXCR on the 5' RACE reads. The data contain some 1.5 million distinct CDR3 sequences, over 25% of them singletons. Trimming took off 6 bases at V and 3 bases at J, with 15 bases between the two ends. The CDR3 sequence is 16 residues long. Germline V gene lookup returns CDR1 MNHEY and CDR2 SVGAGI. The specimen was blood. This clonotype was obtained from a woman younger than 45 in good health. This rearrangement joins TRBV6-5 to TRBJ1-6; a weak D match, TRBD1 (6 bases). As DNA, the CDR3 is TGTGCCAGCAGGTTCCTGAGGACAGACTATAATTCACCCCTCCACTTT. It codes for CASRFLRTDYNSPLHF.